This T cell receptor beta chain was documented in a study of immune evolution from preneoplasia to lung adenocarcinoma. Regarding this clone: The antigen is undetermined.

Study-wide results and limits: Later-stage lesions appeared to have more T cells, more diversity, less clonality. KRAS-mutant nodules had the highest T cell clonality.

The protocol was immunoSEQ multiplex PCR, while the TCRdb copy is restricted to in-frame clones and leaves out a portion. The data show about 41,000 clones, more than 60% seen once. Per germline, CDR1 LNHDA and CDR2 SQIVND (reference sequence). The CDR3 is 13 residues long. Trimming left V 5 bases short and J 3 bases short, with 11 bases between. Resections took place in Japan or China from about 2013 to 2017. Each case's diagnosis was confirmed by two pathologists on H&E. The rearrangement links TRBV19 to TRBJ2-7; tentative D call: TRBD2 (5 bases). This clonotype was obtained from a person aged 55 to 69 with lung adenocarcinoma. The sequencing input was FFPE invasive lung adenocarcinoma tissue. CDR3 protein: CASSRTGNYEQYF. The DNA for the CDR3 is TGTGCCAGTAGTCGGACGGGAAACTACGAGCAGTACTTC.